The 23 T cell receptor beta chains presented below share a single source sample, sequenced in a study of early T cells in non-severe SARS-CoV-2 infection. TCRdb itself ran the 5' RACE reads through MiXCR, one entry per CDR3 protein. Of roughly 61,000 distinct CDR3 sequences in the sample, under 10% were seen once. The specimen was whole blood. The receptors stem from an adult who was a healthcare worker with PCR-confirmed SARS-CoV-2 infection or an uninfected control (not recorded which).

In its sample, this clonotype was seen a few times. In DNA, the CDR3 is TGCGCCAGCAGCCAAGATCGCCCGACTGCATACCCGATGGACCAGGGGGCTTTGAACGAGCAGTACTTC. Its translation: CASSQDRPTAYPMDQGALNEQYF. The chain combines TRBV4-1 with TRBJ2-7, with 8 bases identical to TRBD1. The CDR3 is 23 amino acids. Germline V lookup: CDR1 MGHRA, CDR2 YSYEKL. V trimming: 0 bases; J trimming: 5 bases; junction bases outside the gene matches: 30.

Ten or more counts support this clonotype. The J gene is TRBJ2-1, the V gene TRBV6-2 or TRBV6-3; D is undetermined. V shed 8 bases and J shed 4 bases, with 3 bases lying between them. Germline CDR1 is MNHEY and CDR2 is SVGEGT. CDR3 size: 10 residues. CDR3 DNA sequence: TGTGCCAGCGGATACAATGAGCAGTTCTTC. Protein sequence: CASGYNEQFF.

This clonotype was seen more than once but under ten times. The chain uses TRBV11-2 and TRBJ2-5; D gene unclear. With 3 bases removed from V and 0 bases from J, the gap between germline ends came to 8 bases. Germline CDR1 and CDR2: SGHAT and FQNNGV. The length of the CDR3 is 14 residues. CDR3 DNA: TGTGCCAGCAGCTTGTACAAGGACCAAGAGACCCAGTACTTC. It codes for CASSLYKDQETQYF.

This clonotype showed up many times. The rearrangement joins TRBV9 to TRBJ2-3; TRBD2 aligns across 8 bases. The CDR3 is 19 amino acids. V dropped 0 bases and J dropped 3; count of bases not matched to a gene: 15. Per the germline V gene, CDR1 is SGDLS and CDR2 is YYNGEE. CDR3: CASSVVGADSSGRTDTQYF. Written as DNA, the CDR3 is TGTGCCAGCAGCGTAGTAGGGGCGGACTCGAGCGGGAGAACAGATACGCAGTATTTT.

This clonotype is medium-sized in the sample. The chain is built from TRBV5-5 and TRBJ1-5; D is unresolved. Germline assignment: CDR1 SGHKS and CDR2 YYEKEE (reference sequence). The ends were cut back, 0 bases at V and 7 bases at J, with 5 bases in the middle. This CDR3 has 12 residues. The CDR3 DNA reads TGTGCCAGCAGCTTGGGAAGCCAGCCCCAGCATTTT. Its protein product is CASSLGSQPQHF. The full variable domain, its missing parts supplied by reference TRBV5-5 and TRBJ1-5, is DAGVTQSPTHLIKTRGQQVTLRCSPISGHKSVSWYQQVLGQGPQFIFQYYEKEERGRGNFPDRFSARQFPNYSSELNVNALLLGDSALYLCASSLGSQPQHFGDGTRLSIL.

The rearrangement links TRBV3-1 to TRBJ2-3, with TRBD2 as a possible D gene (6 bases). In germline, CDR1 is LGHDT, CDR2 YNNKEL (reference sequence). The V end lost 1 base, the J end lost 6 bases, and 14 bases lay between the germline ends. CDR3 length: 15 residues. The CDR3: CASSQGGGGGDTQYF. DNA of the CDR3: TGTGCCAGCAGCCAAGGGGGCGGAGGAGGGGATACGCAGTATTTT.

CDR3 residues: CASSPTSGSYNEQFF. CDR3 sequence (DNA): TGTGCCAGCAGCCCAACTAGCGGGAGCTACAATGAGCAGTTCTTC. The V call is TRBV7-2, the J call TRBJ2-1, with 11 bases that match TRBD2. The ends lost 5 bases at V and 3 bases at J; junction bases unmatched: 3. CDR3 size: 15 residues. Germline V gene lookup returns CDR1 SGHTA and CDR2 FQGNSA.

This clonotype appeared a few times. This chain joins TRBV29-1 and TRBJ2-5; 7 bases agree with TRBD2. CDR3 length: 14 residues. Germline V gene lookup returns CDR1 SQVTM and CDR2 ANQGSEA. The V and J ends lost 3 bases and 4 bases, in that order; junction bases with no gene match: 8. The CDR3 spells CSVDNGGSGETQYF. CDR3 DNA sequence: TGCAGCGTTGATAACGGCGGGAGCGGAGAGACCCAGTACTTC.

This clonotype was found many times. The chain joins TRBV19 to TRBJ1-5; D might be TRBD1 (6 bases). Looked up from germline, CDR1 is LNHDA and CDR2 is SQIVND (reference sequence). V was pared by 9 bases and J by 6 bases, with 18 bases between. CDR3 length: 14 amino acids. The chain's CDR3 is CASGQGQLGQPQHF. The CDR3 region has the DNA TGTGCCAGCGGTCAGGGACAACTTGGTCAGCCCCAGCATTTT.

This clonotype was recorded a few times. This chain connects TRBV19 to TRBJ1-2; no reliable D call. With 5 bases removed from V and 0 bases from J, the gap between germline ends came to 19 bases. The CDR3 has 17 residues. Germline V lookup: CDR1 LNHDA, CDR2 SQIVND (reference sequence). For the CDR3, the DNA is TGTGCCAGTAGTCCCACGCGGCCCTACTTGACTAACTATGGCTACACCTTC. This gives the protein CASSPTRPYLTNYGYTF. Full variable domain (outside the CDR3, taken from reference TRBV19 and TRBJ1-2): DGGITQSPKYLFRKEGQNVTLSCEQNLNHDAMYWYRQDPGQGLRLIYYSQIVNDFQKGDIAEGYSVSREKKESFPLTVTSAQKNPTAFYLCASSPTRPYLTNYGYTFGSGTRLTVV.

The CDR3 DNA follows: TGTGCCAGCCACCCCCTCCGGACAGGGACGAGCTACGAGCAGTACTTC. Its protein is CASHPLRTGTSYEQYF. The rearrangement uses TRBV27 and TRBJ2-7; 8 nucleotides line up with TRBD1. There are 16 residues in the CDR3. CDR1 and CDR2 from the germline V gene are MNHEY and SMNVEV (reference sequence). J gave up 3 bases and V 8 bases, and 15 bases lay outside the gene matches.

This clonotype was seen a handful of times. This sequence joins TRBV12-3 or TRBV12-4 and TRBJ1-2; D not certain. CDR3 length: 14 amino acids. The ends were cut back, 0 bases at V and 2 bases at J, with 7 bases in the middle. CDR3 amino acids: CASSLALTNYGYTF. Here the CDR3 DNA reads TGTGCCAGCAGTTTAGCGCTCACAAACTATGGCTACACCTTC.

This clonotype was counted at least ten times. This chain connects TRBV7-3 to TRBJ2-2; D is perhaps TRBD1 (6 bases). Germline V lookup: CDR1 SGHTA, CDR2 FQGTGA. This CDR3 is built from 15 residues. With 1 base removed from V and 5 bases from J, the gap between germline ends came to 11 bases. This CDR3 reads CASSLNPGETGELFF. The DNA of the CDR3 is TGTGCCAGCAGCTTAAATCCAGGGGAGACCGGGGAGCTGTTTTTT. The full variable domain, its missing parts supplied by reference TRBV7-3 and TRBJ2-2, is GAGVSQTPSNKVTEKGKYVELRCDPISGHTALYWYRQSLGQGPEFLIYFQGTGAADDSGLPNDRFFAVRPEGSVSTLKIQRTERGDSAVYLCASSLNPGETGELFFGEGSRLTVL.

The sample holds a few counts of this clonotype. The chain joins TRBV29-1 to TRBJ2-1; 8 bases align to TRBD2. Germline V CDR1 and CDR2: SQVTM, ANQGSEA. J gave up 8 bases and V 6 bases, and 6 bases lay outside the gene matches. This CDR3 is 12 amino acids long. CDR3 sequence: CSVRTSIDEQFF. The DNA for the CDR3 is TGCAGCGTGCGGACTAGCATCGATGAGCAGTTCTTC.

The chain employs TRBV5-4 and TRBJ2-1; D might be TRBD2 (5 bases). CDR1 is SGHNT and CDR2 is YYREEE in the germline V gene (reference sequence). The CDR3 runs 12 residues. The germline V and J ends were trimmed by 4 bases and 9 bases, with 11 bases remaining between them. This CDR3 reads CASSLDSGEQFF. For the CDR3, the DNA is TGTGCCAGCAGCCTGGACTCGGGTGAGCAGTTCTTC.

This clonotype was recorded many times. The chain uses TRBV20-1 and TRBJ2-1; TRBD1 agrees at 7 bases. The CDR3 is made up of 13 amino acids. Germline CDR1 reads DFQATT; CDR2 reads SNEGSKA (reference sequence). V trimming: 6 bases; J trimming: 7 bases; junction bases outside the gene matches: 9. The CDR3 DNA sequence: TGCAGTGCCCCCAAGACAGGGAAAAATGAGCAGTTCTTC. Protein: CSAPKTGKNEQFF.

The rearrangement uses TRBV5-6 and TRBJ2-1; D possibly corresponds to TRBD2 (5 bases). CDR1 and CDR2 from the germline V gene are SGHDT and YYEEEE. The V gene lost 4 bases and the J gene lost 0 bases, with 14 bases spanning the gap. This CDR3 region has 16 residues. Written as DNA, the CDR3 is TGTGCCAGCAGCGCAGGAACGGGGAGCTCCTACAATGAGCAGTTCTTC. Amino acid sequence: CASSAGTGSSYNEQFF. The entire variable domain, with the rest obtained from reference TRBV5-6 and TRBJ2-1, is as follows: DAGVTQSPTHLIKTRGQQVTLRCSPKSGHDTVSWYQQALGQGPQFIFQYYEEEERQRGNFPDRFSGHQFPNYSSELNVNALLLGDSALYLCASSAGTGSSYNEQFFGPGTRLTVL.

The CDR3 DNA follows: TGTGCCAGCAGTGACGGGGGGCACACTGAAGCTTTCTTT. Translated, it gives CASSDGGHTEAFF. V is TRBV6-4 and J is TRBJ1-1; D possibly corresponds to TRBD1 (6 bases). CDR3 size: 13 residues. Germline V lookup: CDR1 MRHNA, CDR2 SNTAGT. The V end was cut by 2 bases, the J end by 3 bases, with 7 bases between.

The rearrangement links TRBV30 to TRBJ1-5; 7 bases fit TRBD1. Germline lookup yields CDR1 GTSNPN and CDR2 SVGIG (reference sequence). V dropped 5 bases and J dropped 1; count of bases not matched to a gene: 5. The CDR3 loop spans 14 amino acids. CDR3 sequence (DNA): TGTGCCTGGGGAAGGGGACAGAGCAATCAGCCCCAGCATTTT. Translation: CAWGRGQSNQPQHF.

This clonotype was picked up many times. V and J are TRBV5-1 and TRBJ1-2; 12 bases align to TRBD1. In germline, CDR1 is SGHRS, CDR2 YFSETQ. With V trimmed by 4 bases and J by 5 bases, 6 bases remained unmatched. The CDR3 contains 15 residues. The CDR3 spells CASSPGTGGAYGYTF. The CDR3 nucleotides are TGCGCCAGCAGCCCCGGGACAGGGGGCGCTTATGGCTACACCTTC.

The table lists this clonotype with a few counts. The chain links TRBV6-2 or TRBV6-3 to TRBJ2-3; D is perhaps TRBD2 (6 bases). This CDR3 spans 13 amino acids. In germline, CDR1 is MNHEY, CDR2 SVGEGT. Trimming took 7 bases from V and 2 from J, leaving 10 bases between them. Here the CDR3 DNA reads TGTGCCAGCATGCGGGACTTCACAGATACGCAGTATTTT. Encoded protein: CASMRDFTDTQYF.

This clonotype was recorded many times. The chain has TRBV12-3 or TRBV12-4 and TRBJ1-6; D is undetermined. V lost 3 bases to trimming and J lost 9 bases, with 6 bases between them. The CDR3 has 12 amino acids. CDR3: CASSFGLSPLHF. The DNA for the CDR3 is TGTGCCAGCAGTTTCGGCCTTTCACCCCTCCACTTT.

This clonotype appeared many times. The rearrangement links TRBV19 to TRBJ1-4; 10 bases match TRBD1. The CDR3 length is 16 residues. Per the germline V gene, CDR1 is LNHDA and CDR2 is SQIVND (reference sequence). Unmatched junction bases numbered 12, after V lost 7 bases and J lost 7 bases. The CDR3 bases are TGTGCCAGTAACTCCCCGGGACAGGGGTATGGTGAAAAACTGTTTTTT. This codes for CASNSPGQGYGEKLFF.